This TCR beta chain appears in the sequencing data of a study of blood T cells in healthy people across ages. Trimming shortened V by 4 bases and J by 7 bases, and 16 bases separated the two germline ends. Germline V gene data show CDR1 as SGHTA and CDR2 as FQGNSA. The length of the CDR3 is 14 residues. This clonotype was counted a few times. Its target is unknown. The use of a sample-barcoded 5' primer and a J-beta primer mix characterized a second PCR of roughly 7 to 11 cycles. A template-switch adaptor that had 12 random nucleotides put a tag on each cDNA molecule. Samples each returned at least 3 million CDR3-containing paired-end reads. TCRdb re-derived calls from the 5' RACE reads in MiXCR, one entry per CDR3 protein. The sample lists about 1.4 million distinct CDR3 sequences, almost 60% occurring once. Study-wide results and limits: Significant beta diversity loss was already apparent by age roughly 43, declining roughly linearly. Without sorted subsets, naive and antigen-experienced compartments could not be conclusively compared.

The chain combines TRBV7-2 with TRBJ1-1, with D perhaps matching TRBD1 (5 bases). This clonotype originated in a man aged 18 to 29 in good health. The specimen sequenced was blood. Here the CDR3 DNA reads TGTGCCAGCAGCTCAACCCCAGGGTCGGTTGAAGCTTTCTTT. Its translation is CASSSTPGSVEAFF.